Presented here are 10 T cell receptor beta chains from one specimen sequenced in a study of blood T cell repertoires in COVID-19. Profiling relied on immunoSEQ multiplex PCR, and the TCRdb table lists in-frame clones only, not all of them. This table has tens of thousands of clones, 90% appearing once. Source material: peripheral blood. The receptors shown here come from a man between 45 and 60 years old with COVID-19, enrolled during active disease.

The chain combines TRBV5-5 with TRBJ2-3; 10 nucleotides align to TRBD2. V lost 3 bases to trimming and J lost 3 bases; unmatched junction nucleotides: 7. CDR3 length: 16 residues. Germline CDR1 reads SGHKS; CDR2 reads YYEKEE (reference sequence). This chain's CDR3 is CASSSTRTSGTDTQYF. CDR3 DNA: TGTGCCAGCAGCTCCACTCGGACTAGCGGAACAGATACGCAGTATTTT.

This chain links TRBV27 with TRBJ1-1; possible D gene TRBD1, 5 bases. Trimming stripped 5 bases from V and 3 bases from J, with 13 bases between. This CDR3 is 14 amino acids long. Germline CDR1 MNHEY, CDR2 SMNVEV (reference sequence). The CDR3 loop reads CASSPAWGDTEAFF. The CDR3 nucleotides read TGTGCCAGCAGTCCGGCCTGGGGGGACACTGAAGCTTTCTTT.

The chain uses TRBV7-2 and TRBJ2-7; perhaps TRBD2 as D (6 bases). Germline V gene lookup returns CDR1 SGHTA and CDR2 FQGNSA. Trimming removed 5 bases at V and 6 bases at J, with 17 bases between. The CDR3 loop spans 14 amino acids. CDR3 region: CASSPAGLGPEQYF. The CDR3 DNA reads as TGTGCCAGCAGCCCCGCGGGGCTGGGTCCCGAGCAGTACTTC.

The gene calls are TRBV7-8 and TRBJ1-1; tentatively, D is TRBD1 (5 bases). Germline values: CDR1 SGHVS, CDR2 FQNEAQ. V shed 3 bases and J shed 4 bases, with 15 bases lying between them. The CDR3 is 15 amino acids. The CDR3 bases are TGTGCCAGCAGCTTGGAGAAGGGGCTGCTCACTGAAGCTTTCTTT. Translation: CASSLEKGLLTEAFF. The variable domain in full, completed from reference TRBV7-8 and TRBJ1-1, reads GAGVSQSPRYKVAKRGQDVALRCDPISGHVSLFWYQQALGQGPEFLTYFQNEAQLDKSGLPSDRFFAERPEGSVSTLKIQRTQQEDSAVYLCASSLEKGLLTEAFFGQGTRLTVV.

CDR3 amino acids: CASSEGGQGREGYTF. In DNA, the CDR3 is TGTGCCAGCAGTGAAGGGGGACAGGGGAGAGAGGGCTACACCTTC. The V gene is TRBV6-1, the J gene TRBJ1-2, with 10 bases lining up with TRBD1. This CDR3 has 15 residues. CDR1 and CDR2 (germline): MNHNS, SASEGT. Trimming took 1 base from V and 8 from J; bases not matched to a gene: 7.

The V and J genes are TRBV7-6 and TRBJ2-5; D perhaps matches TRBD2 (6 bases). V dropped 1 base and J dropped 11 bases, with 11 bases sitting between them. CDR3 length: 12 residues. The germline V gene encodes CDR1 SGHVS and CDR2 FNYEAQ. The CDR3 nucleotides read TGTGCCAGCAGCTTAGTGCGGGGTGAGCAGTACTTC. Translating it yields CASSLVRGEQYF.

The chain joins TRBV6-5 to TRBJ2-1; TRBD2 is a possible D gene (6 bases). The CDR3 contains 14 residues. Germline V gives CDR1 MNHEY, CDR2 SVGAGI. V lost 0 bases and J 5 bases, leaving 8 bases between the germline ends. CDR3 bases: TGTGCCAGCAGTTACTCTAGCGGAAACAATGAGCAGTTCTTC. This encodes CASSYSSGNNEQFF.

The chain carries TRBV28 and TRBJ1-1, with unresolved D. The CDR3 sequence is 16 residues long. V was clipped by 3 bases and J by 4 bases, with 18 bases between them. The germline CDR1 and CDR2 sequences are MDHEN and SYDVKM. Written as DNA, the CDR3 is TGTGCCAGCAGTTTTCTAGCTCCAGGATCGGGCACTGAAGCTTTCTTT. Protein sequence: CASSFLAPGSGTEAFF.

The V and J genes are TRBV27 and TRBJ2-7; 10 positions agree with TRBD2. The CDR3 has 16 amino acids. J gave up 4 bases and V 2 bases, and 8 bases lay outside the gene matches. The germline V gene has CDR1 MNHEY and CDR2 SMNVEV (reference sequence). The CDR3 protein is CASSLDGTSAFYEQYF. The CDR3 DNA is TGTGCCAGCAGTTTAGATGGGACTAGCGCCTTTTACGAGCAGTACTTC.

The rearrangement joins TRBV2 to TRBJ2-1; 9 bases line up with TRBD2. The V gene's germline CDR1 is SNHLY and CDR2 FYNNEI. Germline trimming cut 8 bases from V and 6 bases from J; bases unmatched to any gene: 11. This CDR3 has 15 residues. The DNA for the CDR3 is TGTGCCAGCCGAAACCCCGGGACTAGCCCCAATGAGCAGTTCTTC. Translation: CASRNPGTSPNEQFF.